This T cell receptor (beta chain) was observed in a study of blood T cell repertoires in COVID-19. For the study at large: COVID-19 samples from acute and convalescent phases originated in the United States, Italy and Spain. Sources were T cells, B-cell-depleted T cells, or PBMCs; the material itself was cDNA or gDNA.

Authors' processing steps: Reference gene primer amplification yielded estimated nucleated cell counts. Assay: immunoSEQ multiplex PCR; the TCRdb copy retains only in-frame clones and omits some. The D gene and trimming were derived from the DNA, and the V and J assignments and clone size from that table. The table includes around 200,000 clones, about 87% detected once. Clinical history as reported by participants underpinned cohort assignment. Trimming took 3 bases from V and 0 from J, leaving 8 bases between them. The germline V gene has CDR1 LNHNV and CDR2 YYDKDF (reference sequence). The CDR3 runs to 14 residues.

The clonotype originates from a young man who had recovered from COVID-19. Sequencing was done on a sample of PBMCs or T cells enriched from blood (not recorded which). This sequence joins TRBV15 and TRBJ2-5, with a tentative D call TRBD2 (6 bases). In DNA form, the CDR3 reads TGTGCCACCAGCAGCCGGGACTACCAAGAGACCCAGTACTTC. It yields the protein CATSSRDYQETQYF.